Sequencing of this T cell receptor (beta chain) was carried out in a study of T cells after yellow fever vaccination. V lost 6 bases to trimming and J lost 7 bases; unmatched junction nucleotides: 10. CDR3 size: 15 residues. Germline V gives CDR1 MDHEN, CDR2 SYDVKM. 5'RACE template switching produced TCR cDNA carrying a universal primer site and UMIs. MiXCR was run by TCRdb on the 5' RACE reads, yielding one entry per CDR3 protein. The table records 200,000 to 300,000 distinct CDR3 sequences, roughly 13% of them present only once. This TCR was recovered from a man under 40 who received the YFV17D yellow fever vaccine. This chain uses TRBV28 with TRBJ2-1; TRBD2 agrees at 9 bases. The specimen comprised CD4+ T cells sorted from PBMCs, sampled 45 days after the yellow fever booster vaccination. The CDR3 bases are TGTGCCAGCAGCTCCCCGGGTAGCGGGAGAAATGAGCAGTTCTTC. Translation: CASSSPGSGRNEQFF.